The entry below gives a single TCR beta chain sequence along with its context. This clonotype was observed at least ten times. What this receptor recognizes is not known. Base qualities were left out, and no much larger clone turns up one base away. The sample belongs to a study of T-cell memory formation after mild COVID-19 (dated by TCRdb to the early 2020s). With regard to the full study: Most TCR sequence clusters were specific to one of the two donors. T-cell clones expanding and contracting after mild COVID-19 in two donors were tracked by longitudinal TCRalpha and TCRbeta repertoire sequencing. Two young, previously healthy adult volunteers, one female and one male, were included in the cohort.

The germline V gene yields KGHSH for CDR1 and LQKENI for CDR2. V loses 5 bases at its end and J loses 3 bases; junction bases beyond the gene matches: 6. From its cysteine to its phenylalanine, the CDR3 spans 14 amino acids. The DNA shown is the 42-base CDR3, in frame from base 1. PBMCs were isolated by Ficoll-Paque density gradient centrifugation. Instrument on record: Illumina NovaSeq 6000. cDNA libraries for TCRalpha and TCRbeta were prepared by 5'RACE using constant-segment primers, with sample barcodes and unique molecular identifiers added. RNA was extracted from every sample with Trizol reagent. Amplification of the libraries took two PCR steps, and the second step added a second sample barcode plus Illumina TruSeq adapters. The libraries were sequenced on an Illumina NovaSeq using 2 x 150 bp paired-end reads. In the original analysis: The reads were demultiplexed and collapsed into UMI-guided consensus sequences using migec v1.2.7. With mixcr v2.1.11, UMI consensuses were aligned to TRA and TRB V and J templates and assembled into clonotypes. A clonotype was counted as expanded or contracted only when both edgeR and NoisET called the clonotype significant, with the noise models trained on biological replicates. edgeR calls used a false discovery rate-adjusted p below 0.01 and a log2 fold-change threshold of 1. As an exploratory analysis of dynamics, max-normalized trajectories of the 1000 most abundant clonotypes were examined by PCA with hierarchical clustering. Separately sequenced CD4+ and CD8+ repertoires were used to assign a CD4 or CD8 phenotype to each responding clone. TCRdb took the public reads, trimmed them with fastp at Q25, ran MiXCR for clone calling and kept in-frame beta chains. Each CDR3 protein appears once, grouped with its most common genes and DNA. TCRdb, not the authors, supplied the V and J calls. The sample table holds about 130,000 distinct CDR3 sequences, of which around 6.3% were seen once. The top ten clonotypes cover about 2.2% of the sample.

Results and caveats for the whole study, not just this receptor: SARS-CoV-2 specificity was not confirmed for the second-wave clones peaking on day 37. The detection of some responding clones in pre-infection memory suggests that pre-existing cross-reactive memory T cells joined the SARS-CoV-2 response. Contracting CD4+ clones appeared mostly in the CM and EM memory subsets, whereas CD8+ clones were enriched in EMRA. Only a couple of mild cases were covered by the study, and larger cohorts that include severe cases with pre-infection samples were considered necessary. Clones contracting from day 15 to 85 had balanced CD4/CD8 phenotypes, while a second wave expanding from day 15 to 37 was biased towards CD4+.

This TCR derives from an adult woman who had mild COVID-19 (a few samples of this study predate the infection). The sample titles of this study are shuffled in the database, so cell type and time point are left out; the donor was told from shared clones. Recombination linked TRBV18 to TRBJ2-7; 8 central bases correspond to TRBD2. Sequenced material: PBMCs or a T cell subset sorted from them (not recorded which). The CDR3 protein is CASSDLAGIYEQYF. Here is the DNA: TGTGCCAGCTCAGATTTAGCGGGAATCTACGAGCAGTACTTC.